Shown below are 32 T cell receptor beta chains from a single sample sequenced in a study of blood T cell repertoires in COVID-19. TCRdb's table, derived via immunoSEQ multiplex PCR, lists solely in-frame clones and lacks some. The repertoire holds around 440,000 clones, with approximately 90% as singletons. The sequencing sample was made of peripheral blood. Source of these receptors: a woman between 50 and 59 years old with COVID-19, enrolled during active disease.

The rearrangement links TRBV9 to TRBJ2-5; D might be TRBD2 (6 bases). CDR3 length equals 14 residues. Trimming stripped 0 bases from V and 5 bases from J, with 11 bases between. Germline assignment: CDR1 SGDLS and CDR2 YYNGEE. CDR3 in amino acids: CASSVGGGRETQYF. The CDR3 coding sequence is TGTGCCAGCAGCGTAGGAGGAGGGAGGGAGACCCAGTACTTC.

This chain joins TRBV27 and TRBJ2-7; D is possibly TRBD2 (6 bases). The CDR3 runs to 13 residues. Germline-derived CDR1 and CDR2 are MNHEY and SMNVEV (reference sequence). V shed 8 bases and J shed 3 bases, with 14 bases lying between them. The CDR3: CASAAGNGYEQYF. The CDR3 DNA reads TGTGCCAGCGCGGCGGGGAATGGCTACGAGCAGTACTTC.

The chain uses TRBV7-2 and TRBJ2-1; D is ambiguous. Between the trimmed V and J ends, which lost 1 base and 8 bases, there was a span of 6 bases. The CDR3 is made up of 12 amino acids. CDR1 SGHTA and CDR2 FQGNSA come from the germline V gene. In nucleotides, the CDR3 is TGTGCCAGCAGCTTAGTCGGTGATGAGCAGTTCTTC. Its protein product is CASSLVGDEQFF.

V usage is TRBV18 and J usage is TRBJ2-7; a weak D match, TRBD1 (5 bases). CDR3 size: 12 residues. V lost 5 bases and J lost 5, with 10 bases in between. CDR1 and CDR2 from the germline V gene are KGHSH and LQKENI. CDR3 region: CASSKETDEQYF. The CDR3 DNA sequence: TGTGCCAGCTCAAAGGAGACAGACGAGCAGTACTTC.

The chain couples TRBV9 to TRBJ1-2; 11 nucleotides agree with TRBD1. The CDR3 contains 15 residues. Germline V gene lookup returns CDR1 SGDLS and CDR2 YYNGEE. V shed 3 bases and J 5 bases; nucleotides not matched to a gene: 6. CDR3: CASSASGTGGYGYTF. CDR3 nucleotide sequence: TGTGCCAGCAGCGCATCAGGGACAGGGGGTTATGGCTACACCTTC.

The chain carries TRBV4-1 and TRBJ1-2, with D perhaps matching TRBD1 (5 bases). Germline V gene sequence: CDR1 MGHRA, CDR2 YSYEKL. V was pared by 1 base and J by 7 bases, with 13 bases between. The CDR3 sequence is 14 residues long. The CDR3 reads CASSQVAGPRGYTF. The CDR3 DNA follows: TGCGCCAGCAGCCAAGTCGCAGGGCCCCGTGGCTACACCTTC.

The chain carries TRBV29-1 and TRBJ2-3, with D tentatively TRBD2 (6 bases). The CDR3 consists of 13 residues. Germline CDR1 and CDR2: SQVTM and ANQGSEA. V shed 7 bases and J shed 5 bases, with 16 bases lying between them. In DNA form, the CDR3 reads TGCAGCGCCGTGGACACCGGGGGAGATACGCAGTATTTT. Residues: CSAVDTGGDTQYF.

This clone was recorded a few times. V usage is TRBV12-3 or TRBV12-4 and J usage is TRBJ1-1; perhaps TRBD1 as D (5 bases). The CDR3 spans 13 residues. V was shortened by 3 bases and J by 1 base, with 6 bases between the two germline ends. The CDR3 sequence is CASSFTGNTEAFF. As DNA, the CDR3 is TGTGCCAGCAGTTTTACAGGGAACACTGAAGCTTTCTTT.

The V and J genes are TRBV19 and TRBJ1-1, with unresolved D. CDR3 size: 15 residues. Per germline, CDR1 LNHDA and CDR2 SQIVND (reference sequence). The germline V and J ends were trimmed by 7 bases and 1 base, with 16 bases remaining between them. The CDR3 sequence is CASTAFAEPNTEAFF. CDR3 DNA: TGTGCCAGTACCGCCTTCGCGGAACCGAACACTGAAGCTTTCTTT.

The J gene is TRBJ1-2, the V gene TRBV6-6; 8 positions agree with TRBD1. Germline V gene sequence: CDR1 MNHNY, CDR2 SVGAGI (reference sequence). CDR3 length: 13 residues. The V and J ends lost 6 bases and 7 bases, in that order; junction bases with no gene match: 7. The CDR3 is CASRSDRGRGYTF. CDR3 DNA sequence: TGTGCCAGCAGGTCCGACAGGGGACGTGGCTACACCTTC.

The rearrangement joins TRBV27 to TRBJ1-1; unclear D gene. Germline CDR1 reads MNHEY; CDR2 reads SMNVEV (reference sequence). The CDR3 runs to 14 residues. V was shortened by 6 bases and J by 8 bases, with 19 bases between the two germline ends. CDR3 in DNA: TGTGCCAGCAGCTCCCCTTTAAGACATATCGAAGCTTTCTTT. It yields the protein CASSSPLRHIEAFF.

This chain joins TRBV5-5 and TRBJ1-2; TRBD1 aligns across 8 bases. The CDR3 extends over 15 amino acids. Germline CDR1 and CDR2: SGHKS and YYEKEE (reference sequence). V shed 0 bases and J 5 bases; nucleotides not matched to a gene: 6. The CDR3 DNA follows: TGTGCCAGCAGCTTGGGACAGGGGACCTTATATGGCTACACCTTC. Translated, it gives CASSLGQGTLYGYTF. Together with reference TRBV5-5 and TRBJ1-2, the CDR3 gives the full variable domain: DAGVTQSPTHLIKTRGQQVTLRCSPISGHKSVSWYQQVLGQGPQFIFQYYEKEERGRGNFPDRFSARQFPNYSSELNVNALLLGDSALYLCASSLGQGTLYGYTFGSGTRLTVV.

Points on this clone: The same CDR3 can be traced to other DNA sequences in this sample. This chain joins TRBV5-1 and TRBJ2-7; 12 bases align to TRBD2. The CDR3 is made up of 18 amino acids. CDR1 and CDR2 (germline): SGHRS, YFSETQ. V lost 1 base and J lost 0; bases outside the gene matches: 8. CDR3 sequence (DNA): TGCGCCAGCAGCTTGTTGACTAGCGGGGGCCTTAGCTCCTACGAGCAGTACTTC. Its translation: CASSLLTSGGLSSYEQYF. The full variable domain, rest sourced from reference TRBV5-1 and TRBJ2-7, is KAGVTQTPRYLIKTRGQQVTLSCSPISGHRSVSWYQQTPGQGLQFLFEYFSETQRNKGNFPGRFSGRQFSNSRSEMNVSTLELGDSALYLCASSLLTSGGLSSYEQYFGPGTRLTVT.

The table lists this clone with a count of one. J is TRBJ1-2 and V is TRBV24-1; D perhaps matches TRBD1 (5 bases). The CDR3 loop spans 12 amino acids. The germline V gene encodes CDR1 KGHDR and CDR2 SFDVKD. Trimming cost V 4 bases and J 8 bases, with 10 bases left between them. CDR3 sequence: CATSDQDIGYTF. The CDR3 DNA reads as TGTGCCACCAGTGACCAGGACATCGGCTACACCTTC.

The gene calls are TRBV6-2 or TRBV6-3 and TRBJ2-7; D may be TRBD1 (6 bases). There are 14 residues in the CDR3. V was pared by 4 bases and J by 2 bases, with 12 bases between. Looked up from germline, CDR1 is MNHEY and CDR2 is SVGEGT. CDR3 nucleotide sequence: TGTGCCAGCAGTTCTAACAGGGTAGCCTACGAGCAGTACTTC. It yields the protein CASSSNRVAYEQYF.

The chain recombines TRBV7-2 with TRBJ1-5; D is possibly TRBD1 (6 bases). The CDR3 is 18 residues long. In germline, CDR1 is SGHTA, CDR2 FQGNSA. Trimming removed 2 bases at V and 5 bases at J, with 22 bases between. The CDR3 DNA follows: TGTGCCAGCAGCTTACTGGGGGCCGCCGGCCTGGATCATCAGCCCCAGCATTTT. It yields the protein CASSLLGAAGLDHQPQHF. Full variable domain (outside the CDR3, taken from reference TRBV7-2 and TRBJ1-5): GAGVSQSPSNKVTEKGKDVELRCDPISGHTALYWYRQSLGQGLEFLIYFQGNSAPDKSGLPSDRFSAERTGGSVSTLTIQRTQQEDSAVYLCASSLLGAAGLDHQPQHFGDGTRLSIL.

The V gene is TRBV27, the J gene TRBJ2-3; 10 bases align to TRBD1. Germline CDR1 reads MNHEY; CDR2 reads SMNVEV (reference sequence). J was trimmed by 2 bases and V by 3 bases; bases with no gene match: 8. The CDR3 runs to 17 residues. CDR3 loop: CASSFPGTGEFTDTQYF. The CDR3 DNA is TGTGCCAGCAGTTTCCCCGGGACAGGGGAATTCACAGATACGCAGTATTTT.

The chain recombines TRBV7-2 with TRBJ2-1, with D perhaps TRBD2 (6 bases). The CDR3 runs 15 residues. Per germline, CDR1 SGHTA and CDR2 FQGNSA. V was clipped by 1 base and J by 3 bases, with 10 bases between them. Here the CDR3 reads CASSLVAGIYNEQFF. The CDR3 DNA reads TGTGCCAGCAGCTTAGTTGCGGGGATCTACAATGAGCAGTTCTTC.

The V gene is TRBV13, the J gene TRBJ2-7; possibly TRBD2 for D (6 bases). The V end was cut by 3 bases, the J end by 3 bases, with 9 bases between. Germline-derived CDR1 and CDR2 are PRHDT and FYEKMQ (reference sequence). The CDR3 contains 13 residues. The chain's CDR3 is CASSFPGVYEQYF. CDR3 DNA: TGTGCCAGCAGCTTCCCGGGGGTCTACGAGCAGTACTTC.

V is TRBV10-3 and J is TRBJ1-2, with TRBD1 as a possible D gene (5 bases). The CDR3 covers 16 residues. Deletions cut 2 bases from V and 6 bases from J, with 19 bases between. Germline-derived CDR1 and CDR2 are ENHRY and SYGVKD. CDR3 coding DNA: TGTGCCATCAGTGAGGGTTCAGGGACTTCGCGGGATGGCTACACCTTC. It yields the protein CAISEGSGTSRDGYTF.

The rearrangement joins TRBV4-1 to TRBJ2-7; D is perhaps TRBD2 (6 bases). This CDR3 has 17 amino acids. V lost 1 base and J lost 2, with 18 bases in between. From germline, CDR1 is MGHRA and CDR2 YSYEKL. The CDR3 loop reads CASSQVYLPGLPYEQYF. In nucleotides, the CDR3 is TGCGCCAGCAGCCAAGTGTACCTACCGGGACTCCCCTACGAGCAGTACTTC.

The chain uses TRBV24-1 and TRBJ2-3; tentatively, D is TRBD1 (5 bases). CDR3 length: 13 residues. V lost 0 bases and J lost 9, with 9 bases in between. Germline V gene sequence: CDR1 KGHDR, CDR2 SFDVKD. In DNA, the CDR3 is TGTGCCACCAGTGATTTGCAAGCAGGGACGCAGTATTTT. It is translated as CATSDLQAGTQYF.

This clone has only one observation. The CDR3 loop is CASSPGPGDEQFF. Written as DNA, the CDR3 is TGTGCCAGCTCACCAGGACCGGGAGATGAGCAGTTCTTC. The gene calls are TRBV18 and TRBJ2-1; D perhaps matches TRBD2 (6 bases). The germline CDR1 and CDR2 sequences are KGHSH and LQKENI. The CDR3 is 13 residues long. V was shortened by 2 bases and J by 8 bases, with 10 bases between the two germline ends.

Concerning this clone: Because the CDR3's place on the DNA is in doubt, the DNA is left out and the CDR3 is given as listed by TCRdb. This chain uses TRBV19 with TRBJ2-3; the DNA was not used to check the table's D call, TRBD1. The CDR3 spans 15 amino acids, including both terminal residues. Germline CDR1 reads LNHDA; CDR2 reads SQIVND (reference sequence). CDR3 in amino acids: CASTSDRGPTDTQYF.

The rearrangement links TRBV5-6 to TRBJ2-4; TRBD2 is a possible D gene (6 bases). Looked up from germline, CDR1 is SGHDT and CDR2 is YYEEEE. V was trimmed by 4 bases and J by 6 bases, leaving 17 bases between them. This CDR3 has 15 amino acids. CDR3: CASSPFKLGRNIQYF. In DNA, the CDR3 is TGTGCCAGCAGCCCCTTTAAACTCGGGAGAAACATTCAGTACTTC. Complete variable domain (other parts from reference TRBV5-6 and TRBJ2-4): DAGVTQSPTHLIKTRGQQVTLRCSPKSGHDTVSWYQQALGQGPQFIFQYYEEEERQRGNFPDRFSGHQFPNYSSELNVNALLLGDSALYLCASSPFKLGRNIQYFGAGTRLSVL.

The V and J genes are TRBV7-2 and TRBJ1-2; TRBD1 is a possible D gene (5 bases). Trimming took off 5 bases at V and 7 bases at J, with 20 bases between the two ends. CDR3 size: 15 residues. Germline V gives CDR1 SGHTA, CDR2 FQGNSA. This CDR3 is CASSLRADSLSGYTF. The CDR3 bases are TGTGCCAGCAGCCTCCGCGCCGACAGTTTGAGTGGCTACACCTTC.

The V call is TRBV3-1 (or the pseudogene TRBV3-2), the J call TRBJ2-2; 9 nucleotides match TRBD1. The length of the CDR3 is 16 residues. The V gene end was trimmed by 1 base and the J gene end by 5 bases; junction bases not matched to a gene: 5. CDR1 is LGHDT, CDR2 YNNKEL, per germline (reference sequence). The CDR3 DNA reads TGTGCCAGCAGCCAAGTTACAGGGGGCGGGACCGGGGAGCTGTTTTTT. It yields the protein CASSQVTGGGTGELFF.

J is TRBJ2-3 and V is TRBV9, with 7 nucleotides matching TRBD1. This CDR3 contains 16 residues. CDR1 and CDR2 (germline): SGDLS, YYNGEE. Germline trimming cut 3 bases from V and 1 base from J; bases unmatched to any gene: 8. DNA of the CDR3: TGTGCCAGCAGCGGAGAACAGGGGATAGGCACAGATACGCAGTATTTT. Residues: CASSGEQGIGTDTQYF.

The J gene is TRBJ2-3, the V gene TRBV2, with 8 bases fitting TRBD1. CDR3 length: 14 amino acids. The trim removed 6 bases at V and 2 bases at J, leaving 4 bases unmatched. Germline CDR1 is SNHLY and CDR2 is FYNNEI. This CDR3 is CASSGDRITDTQYF. As DNA, the CDR3 is TGTGCCAGCAGCGGGGACAGGATCACAGATACGCAGTATTTT.

The chain has TRBV19 and TRBJ2-3, with D unclear. CDR1 and CDR2 (germline): LNHDA, SQIVND (reference sequence). Trimming stripped 1 base from V and 2 bases from J, with 10 bases between. CDR3 length equals 15 residues. In DNA form, the CDR3 reads TGTGCCAGTAGTATAGCTACAGTAAACACAGATACGCAGTATTTT. This sequence encodes CASSIATVNTDTQYF.

The chain combines TRBV27 with TRBJ1-4; D unclear. Germline CDR1 MNHEY, CDR2 SMNVEV (reference sequence). Trimming pared 2 bases from V and 5 bases from J, leaving 6 bases between. The CDR3 extends over 13 amino acids. CDR3 sequence (DNA): TGTGCCAGCAGTTTAGGCAGAAATGAAAAACTGTTTTTT. Translation gives CASSLGRNEKLFF.

The chain recombines TRBV27 with TRBJ1-1, with TRBD1 matching 10 bases. From germline, CDR1 is MNHEY and CDR2 SMNVEV (reference sequence). The V segment lost 5 bases and the J segment 1 base; nucleotides outside the gene matches: 7. The CDR3 covers 16 residues. The CDR3 is CASSIRQGAANTEAFF. The CDR3 nucleotides are TGTGCCAGCAGTATCCGACAGGGGGCGGCGAACACTGAAGCTTTCTTT.